These T cell receptor beta chains were read from a single sample in a study of cytomegalovirus exposure and HLA in healthy donors. Sequencing was performed with immunoSEQ multiplex PCR; in TCRdb, only in-frame clones are kept and a portion is missing. Here the sample spans 120,000 or so clones, about 80% being singletons. The sample was PBMCs. Receptors were obtained from a middle-aged man in good health and CMV-seronegative. The CDR3 runs from the conserved cysteine through the conserved F or W. D genes are given only for firm matches. Clone size is shown for a subset of rows, as once, few, many or a class of expanded clone.

TRBD1,TRBJ1-4,-,TRBV2,TGTGCCAGCAGTGAAGGGACAGGGGATGAAAAACTGTTTTTT,CASSEGTGDEKLFF
-,TRBJ2-2,-,TRBV28,TGTGCCAGCCTCTATGGGGCTAGTGCGAACACCGGGGAGCTGTTTTTT,CASLYGASANTGELFF
TRBD1,TRBJ1-1,-,TRBV19,TGTGCCAGTAGTATCACCGGGACAGGGGCCATGAACACTGAAGCTTTCTTT,CASSITGTGAMNTEAFF
-,TRBJ2-7,-,TRBV6-1,TGTGCCAGCAGTGAATTATGGGGGCCGAAGGAGCAGTACTTC,CASSELWGPKEQYF
-,TRBJ1-4,-,TRBV29-1,TGCAGCGTAGGACAGACAACTAATGAAAAACTGTTTTTT,CSVGQTTNEKLFF
TRBD2,TRBJ2-1,once,TRBV7-2,TGTGCCAGCAGCTACGAAAGACTAGCAGGCAATGAGCAGTTCTTC,CASSYERLAGNEQFF
TRBD2,TRBJ2-5,-,TRBV7-3,TGTGCCAGCAGCTCCAGCGGGAGACAAGAGACCCAGTACTTC,CASSSSGRQETQYF
TRBD1,TRBJ2-7,once,TRBV5-1,TGCGCCAGCAGCTTGGATCAGGGGGCCTACGAGCAGTACTTC,CASSLDQGAYEQYF
-,TRBJ2-4,few,TRBV2,TGTGCCAGCAGCCAAGAGAGTTTAGCCAAAAACATTCAGTACTTC,CASSQESLAKNIQYF
-,TRBJ2-2,few,TRBV5-4,TGTGCCAGCAGCTTGGATGGCGGGTATACCGGGGAGCTGTTTTTT,CASSLDGGYTGELFF
-,TRBJ1-3,-,TRBV13,TGTGCCAGCAGCTTAGGGGACCGGGGCTCTGGAAACACCATATATTTT,CASSLGDRGSGNTIYF
-,TRBJ2-5,-,TRBV6-5,TGTGCCAGCACTGGTCGTGACGGGTACCAAGAGACCCAGTACTTC,CASTGRDGYQETQYF
-,TRBJ1-4,few,TRBV5-4,TGTGCCAGCAGCCCCCGAGGGACAACTAATGAAAAACTGTTTTTT,CASSPRGTTNEKLFF
TRBD2,TRBJ2-2,-,TRBV28,TGTGCCACCACTTCGCTACTAGCGGGAGAAACCGGGGAGCTGTTTTTT,CATTSLLAGETGELFF
-,TRBJ2-1,-,TRBV6-1,TGTGCCAGCAGGAAAGTAGACATCTTCAATGAGCAGTTCTTC,CASRKVDIFNEQFF
-,TRBJ2-2,once,TRBV2,TGTGCCAGCAAGCGCGACAGCCTAAACACCGGGGAGCTGTTTTTT,CASKRDSLNTGELFF
-,TRBJ1-4,-,TRBV28,TGTGCCAGCAGTTTGACACCAGGGAGGGGGGATGAAAAACTGTTTTTT,CASSLTPGRGDEKLFF
-,TRBJ1-1,-,TRBV7-9,TGTGCCAGCAGCTTGGGGGGGCAGACTGAAGCTTTCTTT,CASSLGGQTEAFF
TRBD1,TRBJ1-1,once,TRBV5-1,TGCGCCAGCAGCTTCACCACCGCGGGACAGGGGTTCACTGAAGCTTTCTTT,CASSFTTAGQGFTEAFF
-,TRBJ1-5,-,TRBV28,TGTGCCAGCAGTTTAGTACACGCCCGGGTGTATCAGCCCCAGCATTTT,CASSLVHARVYQPQHF
-,TRBJ1-2,-,TRBV7-9,TGTGCCAGCAGCTCGGCACAGTTGTATGGCTACACCTTC,CASSSAQLYGYTF
TRBD1,TRBJ1-6,-,TRBV6-1,TGTGCCAGCAGCCCGGGACAGATAAATTCACCCCTCCACTTT,CASSPGQINSPLHF
TRBD1,TRBJ1-5,-,TRBV28,TGTGCCAGCATACTGGGACAGGGGGTGAATCAGCCCCAGCATTTT,CASILGQGVNQPQHF
TRBD1,TRBJ2-7,-,TRBV4-1,TGCGCCAGCAGCCACGGACAGGGGGTTGGCGAGCAGTACTTC,CASSHGQGVGEQYF
-,TRBJ1-1,-,TRBV5-8,TGTGCCAGCAGCTCTCAGGCAGACCTGAACACTGAAGCTTTCTTT,CASSSQADLNTEAFF
-,TRBJ2-2,-,TRBV4-1,TGCGCCAGCAGTTCCGGAGAAACCGGGGAGCTGTTTTTT,CASSSGETGELFF
TRBD2,TRBJ2-7,-,TRBV27,TGTGCCAGCAGTTGGAGACTAGCGGGAACTAAGCAGTACTTC,CASSWRLAGTKQYF
TRBD1,TRBJ1-6,-,TRBV5-5,TGTGCCAGCAGCTTGAGGCAGGGGGAGAATAATTCACCCCTCCACTTT,CASSLRQGENNSPLHF
TRBD1,TRBJ1-4,once,TRBV2,TGTGCCAGCAGTCCCGGGACAGGGGAATGGGATGAAAAACTGTTTTTT,CASSPGTGEWDEKLFF
TRBD1,TRBJ2-7,-,TRBV28,TGTGCCAGCACGAAGGGACAGGGGGCCCGTGAGCAGTACTTC,CASTKGQGAREQYF
-,TRBJ1-1,-,TRBV7-2,TGTGCCAGCAGCTTGGCCCCACAGGGGAACACTGAAGCTTTCTTT,CASSLAPQGNTEAFF
-,TRBJ2-3,-,TRBV7-9,TGTGCCAGCAGCTTACGCGCTTACACAGATACGCAGTATTTT,CASSLRAYTDTQYF
-,TRBJ1-3,-,TRBV28,TGTGCCAGCAGCCCAGCGGGTGTCAGGTCCTACTCTGGAAACACCATATATTTT,CASSPAGVRSYSGNTIYF
TRBD2,TRBJ2-7,-,TRBV29-1,TGCAGCGTTGAAGGTCCGGGAGGGGACCCCTACGAGCAGTACTTC,CSVEGPGGDPYEQYF
-,TRBJ1-5,-,TRBV2,TGTGCCTCAGAAGGGGGAGGGACGGGTCAGCCCCAGCATTTT,CASEGGGTGQPQHF
TRBD1,TRBJ2-7,-,TRBV19,TGTGCCAGTAGTCCCGACAGGGGAGACGAGCAGTACTTC,CASSPDRGDEQYF